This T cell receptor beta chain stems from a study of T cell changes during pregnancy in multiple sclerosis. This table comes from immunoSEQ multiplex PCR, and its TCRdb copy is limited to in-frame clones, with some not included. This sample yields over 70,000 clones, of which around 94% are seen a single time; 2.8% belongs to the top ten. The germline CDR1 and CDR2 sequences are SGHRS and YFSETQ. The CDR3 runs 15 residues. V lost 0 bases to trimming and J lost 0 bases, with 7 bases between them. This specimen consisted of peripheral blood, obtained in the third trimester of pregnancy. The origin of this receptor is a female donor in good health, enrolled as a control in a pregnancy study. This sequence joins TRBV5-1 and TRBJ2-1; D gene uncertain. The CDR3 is CASSLVADSYNEQFF. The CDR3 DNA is TGCGCCAGCAGCTTGGTGGCAGACTCCTACAATGAGCAGTTCTTC.